This TCR beta chain is drawn from a study of shared clonotypes between healthy human individuals. General study points: The researchers took only blood, and tissue repertoires probably look different.

This clone has only one observation. What it binds is unknown. Every subset's genomic DNA went evenly onto several immunoSEQ plates. Measured with immunoSEQ multiplex PCR; TCRdb has only the in-frame clones, and not every one. The data hold about 1.5 million clones, with roughly 96% observed a single time. This receptor was taken from a man younger than 40 in good health. The sequenced sample consisted of naive CD4+ T cells sorted from blood. Noted subset: CD45RA+ positively selected.

The CDR3 reads CASSPGQGHRGYGYTF. Here the CDR3 DNA reads TGTGCCAGCAGCCCGGGACAGGGCCATAGGGGCTATGGCTACACCTTC. This sequence joins TRBV5-5 and TRBJ1-2; 9 bases map to TRBD1. Germline CDR1 and CDR2: SGHKS and YYEKEE (reference sequence). J gave up 4 bases and V 4 bases, and 11 bases lay outside the gene matches. This CDR3 spans 16 amino acids. The full variable domain, with the rest looked up from reference TRBV5-5 and TRBJ1-2, is DAGVTQSPTHLIKTRGQQVTLRCSPISGHKSVSWYQQVLGQGPQFIFQYYEKEERGRGNFPDRFSARQFPNYSSELNVNALLLGDSALYLCASSPGQGHRGYGYTFGSGTRLTVV.